The 8 T cell receptor beta chains below come from one sample, sequenced in a study of T cell clonality in common variable immunodeficiency. The data were produced by immunoSEQ multiplex PCR, yet TCRdb's version contains in-frame clones alone and is incomplete. Altogether fewer than 75,000 clones were found in the sample, and no singletons occur. Sequenced material: peripheral blood mononuclear cells. These receptors were obtained from a person aged 18 to 75 in good health.

This clone was detected many times. The read comes to an end 3 residues before the CDR3 does, leaving the germline J gene to fill in the end. J is TRBJ1-2 and V is TRBV6-1; TRBD1 agrees at 7 bases. Looked up from germline, CDR1 is MNHNS and CDR2 is SASEGT. The CDR3 sequence is 14 residues long. Trimming cost V 3 bases and J 4 bases; bases outside gene matches: 5. CDR3 in amino acids: CASSDPRGPYGYTF. The CDR3 DNA, read in part, is TGTGCCAGCAGTGACCCGAGGGGGCCCTATGGC.

Ten or more counts support this clone. The CDR3 goes on 3 residues after the read ends, and that part is filled in from the germline J gene. The rearrangement links TRBV20-1 to TRBJ2-7; TRBD1 agrees at 11 bases. The germline CDR1 and CDR2 sequences are DFQATT and SNEGSKA (reference sequence). CDR3 size: 16 residues. The trim removed 5 bases at V and 1 base at J, leaving 10 bases unmatched. CDR3 region: CSAYRTGGSVSYEQYF. The sequenced CDR3 bases are TGCAGTGCTTATCGGACAGGGGGCTCGGTATCCTACGAG.

Ten or more counts support this clone. The read terminates 3 residues before the CDR3 end, so the remaining end is supplied by the germline J gene. The chain joins TRBV20-1 to TRBJ2-1; 9 nucleotides line up with TRBD2. V shed 6 bases and J 0 bases; nucleotides not matched to a gene: 12. Germline V gene sequence: CDR1 DFQATT, CDR2 SNEGSKA (reference sequence). This CDR3 is built from 17 residues. The CDR3 sequence is CSANTAGGIFSYNEQFF. Incomplete CDR3 DNA: TGCAGTGCGAATACTGCGGGAGGGATATTCTCCTACAATGAG.

This clone was counted ten times or more. The read finishes 3 residues shy of the CDR3 end, and the germline J gene is used to complete it. The V gene is TRBV28, the J gene TRBJ2-1; 7 bases fit TRBD2. The V and J ends lost 6 bases and 5 bases, in that order; junction bases with no gene match: 10. The germline CDR1 and CDR2 sequences are MDHEN and SYDVKM. The CDR3 consists of 15 residues. The CDR3: CASSSPASGNNEQFF. CDR3 DNA, as far as it was read: TGTGCCAGCAGCTCCCCGGCTAGCGGAAACAATGAG. The full variable domain, completed using reference TRBV28 and TRBJ2-1, is DVKVTQSSRYLVKRTGEKVFLECVQDMDHENMFWYRQDPGLGLRLIYFSYDVKMKEKGDIPEGYSVSREKKERFSLILESASTNQTSMYLCASSSPASGNNEQFFGPGTRLTVL.

This clone was seen repeatedly, ten times or more. The read stops 3 residues short of the end of the CDR3; the missing end is completed from the germline J gene. V gene TRBV29-1 combines with J gene TRBJ2-7; 7 bases fit TRBD1. This CDR3 comprises 13 residues. The ends lost 6 bases at V and 4 bases at J; junction bases unmatched: 9. Per germline, CDR1 SQVTM and CDR2 ANQGSEA. This chain's CDR3 is CSVSTGIGYEQYF. The sequenced CDR3 bases are TGCAGCGTGTCGACAGGGATTGGGTACGAG.

This clone was found many times. The DNA ends 3 residues before the CDR3 does, and the rest of the CDR3 is filled in from the germline J gene. This chain joins TRBV2 and TRBJ2-3, with 7 bases identical to TRBD2. Germline loops: CDR1 SNHLY, CDR2 FYNNEI. V was pared by 8 bases and J by 0 bases, with 11 bases of the junction left unmatched. The CDR3 is made up of 16 amino acids. CDR3 protein: CASPGVRRGSTDTQYF. CDR3 DNA (partial): TGTGCCAGCCCGGGAGTGAGGCGGGGGAGCACAGATACG.

This clone was seen ten or more times. The read stops 3 residues short of the end of the CDR3; the missing end is completed from the germline J gene. This specimen includes other DNA sequences encoding the same CDR3. J is TRBJ1-6 and V is TRBV18; 9 nucleotides line up with TRBD1. J gave up 10 bases and V 3 bases, and 1 base lay outside the gene matches. CDR1 is KGHSH, CDR2 LQKENI, per germline. CDR3 length: 13 residues. CDR3 bases read: TGTGCCAGCTCACCGGACAGGGGATCACCC. Its protein product is CASSPDRGSP. The entire CDR3 protein is CASSPDRGSPLHF.

There are many counts of this clone. The junction differs from germline at one of its ends, possibly a read error. Read data end 3 residues before the CDR3 end; the end is taken from the germline J gene. This chain uses TRBV10-3 with TRBJ2-2; no clear D. From germline, CDR1 is ENHRY and CDR2 SYGVKD. The CDR3 has 13 amino acids. The sequenced CDR3 bases are TGTGCCATCAGTGAGTCCAACAGCGGGGAG. Amino acids: CAISESNSGE. The full CDR3 reads CAISESNSGELFF.